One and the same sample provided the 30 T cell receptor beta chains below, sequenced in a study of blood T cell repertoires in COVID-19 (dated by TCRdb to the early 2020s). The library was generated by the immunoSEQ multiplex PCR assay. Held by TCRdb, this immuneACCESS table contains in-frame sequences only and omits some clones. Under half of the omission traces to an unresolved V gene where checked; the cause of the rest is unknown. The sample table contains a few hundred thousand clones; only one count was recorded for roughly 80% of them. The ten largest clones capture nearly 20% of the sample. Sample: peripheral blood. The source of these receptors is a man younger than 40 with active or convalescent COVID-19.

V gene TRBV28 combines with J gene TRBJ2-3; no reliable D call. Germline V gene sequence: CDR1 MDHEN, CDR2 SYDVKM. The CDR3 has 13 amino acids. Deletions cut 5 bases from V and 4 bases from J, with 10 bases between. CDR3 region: CASSTLTPDTQYF. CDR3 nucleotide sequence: TGTGCCAGCAGTACCCTGACACCAGATACGCAGTATTTT. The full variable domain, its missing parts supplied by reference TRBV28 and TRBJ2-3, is DVKVTQSSRYLVKRTGEKVFLECVQDMDHENMFWYRQDPGLGLRLIYFSYDVKMKEKGDIPEGYSVSREKKERFSLILESASTNQTSMYLCASSTLTPDTQYFGPGTRLTVL.

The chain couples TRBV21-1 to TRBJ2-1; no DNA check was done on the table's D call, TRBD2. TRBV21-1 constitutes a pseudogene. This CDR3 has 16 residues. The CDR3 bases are TGTGCCAGCAGCAAAGTTGCGCCGAGCTCCTACAATGAGCAGTTCTTC. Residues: CASSKVAPSSYNEQFF.

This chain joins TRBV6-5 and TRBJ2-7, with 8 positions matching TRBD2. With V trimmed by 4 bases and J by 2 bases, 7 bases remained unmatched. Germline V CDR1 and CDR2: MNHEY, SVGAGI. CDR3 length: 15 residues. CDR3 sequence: CASSFLTSAPYEQYF. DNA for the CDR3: TGTGCCAGCAGTTTCCTGACTAGCGCGCCCTACGAGCAGTACTTC.

In DNA, the CDR3 is TGTGCCAGCAGTTTTGTCTCGGGAGCTTCTCGCTACGAGCAGTACTTC. Translated, it gives CASSFVSGASRYEQYF. The chain couples TRBV28 to TRBJ2-7; possibly TRBD2 for D (6 bases). Per germline, CDR1 MDHEN and CDR2 SYDVKM. The CDR3 has 16 residues. Trimming shortened V by 3 bases and J by 3 bases, and 18 bases separated the two germline ends.

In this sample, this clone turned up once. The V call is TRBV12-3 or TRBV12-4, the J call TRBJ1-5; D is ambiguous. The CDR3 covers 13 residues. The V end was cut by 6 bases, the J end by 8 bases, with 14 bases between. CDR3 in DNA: TGTGCCAGCAGCCTTTTACGGGTTAAGCCCCAGCATTTT. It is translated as CASSLLRVKPQHF.

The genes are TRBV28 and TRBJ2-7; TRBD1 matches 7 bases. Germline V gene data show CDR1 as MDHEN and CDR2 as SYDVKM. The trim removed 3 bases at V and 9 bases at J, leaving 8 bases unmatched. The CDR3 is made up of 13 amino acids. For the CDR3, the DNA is TGTGCCAGCAGTTTGGCCGACAGGGCCTGGCAGTACTTC. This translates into CASSLADRAWQYF.

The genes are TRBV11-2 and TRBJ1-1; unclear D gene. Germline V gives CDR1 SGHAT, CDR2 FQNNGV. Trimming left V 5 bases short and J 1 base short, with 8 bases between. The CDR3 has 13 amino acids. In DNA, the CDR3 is TGTGCCAGCAGCGGTCAGGAGAACACTGAAGCTTTCTTT. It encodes CASSGQENTEAFF.

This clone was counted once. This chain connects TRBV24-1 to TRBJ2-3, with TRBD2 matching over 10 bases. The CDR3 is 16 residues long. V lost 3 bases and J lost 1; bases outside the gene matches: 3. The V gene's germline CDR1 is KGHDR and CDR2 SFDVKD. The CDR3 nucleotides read TGTGCCACCAGTGATCCCGGGACTAGCGGCACAGATACGCAGTATTTT. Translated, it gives CATSDPGTSGTDTQYF.

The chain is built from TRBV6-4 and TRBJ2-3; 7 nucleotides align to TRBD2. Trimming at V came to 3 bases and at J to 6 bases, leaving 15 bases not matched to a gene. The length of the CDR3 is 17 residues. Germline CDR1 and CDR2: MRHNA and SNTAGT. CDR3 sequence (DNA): TGTGCCAGCAGTGAACACCCCTCGGGACTACCCTCCGATACGCAGTATTTT. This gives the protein CASSEHPSGLPSDTQYF.

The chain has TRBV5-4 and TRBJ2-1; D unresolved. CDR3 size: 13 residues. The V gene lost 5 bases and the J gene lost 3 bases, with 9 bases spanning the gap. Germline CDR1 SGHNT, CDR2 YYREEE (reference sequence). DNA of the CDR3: TGTGCCAGCAGTACCGAGAGCTACAATGAGCAGTTCTTC. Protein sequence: CASSTESYNEQFF.

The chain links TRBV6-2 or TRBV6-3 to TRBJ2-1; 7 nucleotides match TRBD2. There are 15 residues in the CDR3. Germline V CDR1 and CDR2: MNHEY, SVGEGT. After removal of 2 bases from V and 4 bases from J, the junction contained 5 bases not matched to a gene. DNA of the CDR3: TGTGCCAGCAGTTACGTACTAGCGCTGTACAATGAGCAGTTCTTC. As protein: CASSYVLALYNEQFF.

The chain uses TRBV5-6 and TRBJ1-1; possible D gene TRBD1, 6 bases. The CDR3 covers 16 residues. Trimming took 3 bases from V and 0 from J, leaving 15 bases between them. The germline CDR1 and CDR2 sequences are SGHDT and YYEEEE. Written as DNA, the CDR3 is TGTGCCAGCAGCTCACAGGGATCGGGAATGAACACTGAAGCTTTCTTT. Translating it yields CASSSQGSGMNTEAFF.

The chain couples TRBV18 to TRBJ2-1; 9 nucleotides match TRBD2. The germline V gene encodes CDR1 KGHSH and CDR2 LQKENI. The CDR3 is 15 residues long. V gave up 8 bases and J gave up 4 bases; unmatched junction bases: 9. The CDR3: CASANSGSRYNEQFF. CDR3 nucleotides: TGTGCCAGCGCAAATAGCGGGAGTAGGTACAATGAGCAGTTCTTC. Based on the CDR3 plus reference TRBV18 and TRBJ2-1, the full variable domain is NAGVMQNPRHLVRRRGQEARLRCSPMKGHSHVYWYRQLPEEGLKFMVYLQKENIIDESGMPKERFSAEFPKEGPSILRIQQVVRGDSAAYFCASANSGSRYNEQFFGPGTRLTVL.

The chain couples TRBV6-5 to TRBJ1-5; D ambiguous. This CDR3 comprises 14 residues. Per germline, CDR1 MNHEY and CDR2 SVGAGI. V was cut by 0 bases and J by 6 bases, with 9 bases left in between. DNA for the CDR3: TGTGCCAGCAGTTACTCGTTTCAGTTTCAGCCCCAGCATTTT. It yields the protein CASSYSFQFQPQHF.

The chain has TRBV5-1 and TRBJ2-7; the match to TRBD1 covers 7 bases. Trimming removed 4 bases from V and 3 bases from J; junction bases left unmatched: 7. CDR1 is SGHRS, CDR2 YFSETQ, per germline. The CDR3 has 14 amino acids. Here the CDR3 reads CASSTTGSFYEQYF. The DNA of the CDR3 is TGCGCCAGCAGCACGACAGGGAGTTTCTACGAGCAGTACTTC. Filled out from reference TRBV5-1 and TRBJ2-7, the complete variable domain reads KAGVTQTPRYLIKTRGQQVTLSCSPISGHRSVSWYQQTPGQGLQFLFEYFSETQRNKGNFPGRFSGRQFSNSRSEMNVSTLELGDSALYLCASSTTGSFYEQYFGPGTRLTVT.

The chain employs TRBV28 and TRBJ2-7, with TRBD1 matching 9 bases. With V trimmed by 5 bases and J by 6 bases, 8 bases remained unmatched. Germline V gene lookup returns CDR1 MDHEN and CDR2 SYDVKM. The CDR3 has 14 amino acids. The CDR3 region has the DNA TGTGCCAGCAGTCTTCCCGGGACAGGGAGCGAGCAGTACTTC. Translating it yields CASSLPGTGSEQYF.

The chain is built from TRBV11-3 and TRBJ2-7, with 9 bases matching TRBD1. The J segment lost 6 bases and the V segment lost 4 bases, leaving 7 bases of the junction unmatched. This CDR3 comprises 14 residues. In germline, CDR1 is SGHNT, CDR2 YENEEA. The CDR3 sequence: CASSSRTGAGEQYF. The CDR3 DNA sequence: TGTGCCAGCAGCTCGCGGACAGGGGCGGGCGAGCAGTACTTC. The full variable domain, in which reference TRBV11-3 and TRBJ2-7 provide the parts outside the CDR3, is EAGVVQSPRYKIIEKKQPVAFWCNPISGHNTLYWYLQNLGQGPELLIRYENEEAVDDSQLPKDRFSAERLKGVDSTLKIQPAELGDSAVYLCASSSRTGAGEQYFGPGTRLTVT.

CDR3 protein: CASRLQALVNYGYTF. In nucleotides, the CDR3 is TGTGCCAGCAGACTACAAGCCTTGGTTAACTATGGCTACACCTTC. The chain couples TRBV2 to TRBJ1-2; D not certain. Trimming left V 6 bases short and J 1 base short, with 15 bases between. The CDR3 has 15 residues. The V gene's germline CDR1 is SNHLY and CDR2 FYNNEI.

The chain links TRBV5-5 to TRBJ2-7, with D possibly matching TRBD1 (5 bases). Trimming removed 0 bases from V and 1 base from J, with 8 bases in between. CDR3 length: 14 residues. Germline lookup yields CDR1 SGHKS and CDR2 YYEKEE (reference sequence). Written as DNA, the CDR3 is TGTGCCAGCAGCTTGGTGTCAGGGTCCTACGAGCAGTACTTC. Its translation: CASSLVSGSYEQYF.

CDR3 region: CASNGGTSGSRDEQFF. CDR3 nucleotides: TGTGCCAGCAATGGTGGGACTAGCGGGTCGCGGGATGAGCAGTTCTTC. This chain links TRBV28 with TRBJ2-1, with 12 bases that match TRBD2. V shed 7 bases and J 8 bases; nucleotides not matched to a gene: 12. Per the germline V gene, CDR1 is MDHEN and CDR2 is SYDVKM. The CDR3 length is 16 residues. Combining the CDR3 with reference TRBV28 and TRBJ2-1 gives the whole variable domain DVKVTQSSRYLVKRTGEKVFLECVQDMDHENMFWYRQDPGLGLRLIYFSYDVKMKEKGDIPEGYSVSREKKERFSLILESASTNQTSMYLCASNGGTSGSRDEQFFGPGTRLTVL.

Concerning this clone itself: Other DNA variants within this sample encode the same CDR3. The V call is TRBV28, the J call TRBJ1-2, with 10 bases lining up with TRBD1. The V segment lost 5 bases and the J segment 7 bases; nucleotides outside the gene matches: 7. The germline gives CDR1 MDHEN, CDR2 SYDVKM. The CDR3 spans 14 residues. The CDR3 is CASSPSGTGVGYTF. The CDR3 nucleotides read TGTGCCAGCAGTCCCTCCGGGACAGGGGTTGGCTACACCTTC.

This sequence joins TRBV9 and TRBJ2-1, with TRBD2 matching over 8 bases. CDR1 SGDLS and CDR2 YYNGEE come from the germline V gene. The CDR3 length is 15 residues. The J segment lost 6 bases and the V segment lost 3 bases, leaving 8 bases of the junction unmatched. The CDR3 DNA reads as TGTGCCAGCAGCGCTGGAGGGACTAGATTCAATGAGCAGTTCTTC. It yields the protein CASSAGGTRFNEQFF.

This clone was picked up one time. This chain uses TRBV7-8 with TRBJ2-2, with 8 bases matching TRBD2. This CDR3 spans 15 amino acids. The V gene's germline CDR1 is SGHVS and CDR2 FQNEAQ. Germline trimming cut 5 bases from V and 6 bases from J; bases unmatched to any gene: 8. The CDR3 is CASSPSASGPGELFF. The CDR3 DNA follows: TGTGCCAGCAGCCCCTCTGCTAGCGGGCCCGGGGAGCTGTTTTTT.

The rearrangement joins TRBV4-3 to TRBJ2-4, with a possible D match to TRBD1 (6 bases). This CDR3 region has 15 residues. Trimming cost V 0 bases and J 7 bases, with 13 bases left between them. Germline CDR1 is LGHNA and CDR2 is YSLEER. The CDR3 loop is CASSQDLRGWNIQYF. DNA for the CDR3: TGCGCCAGCAGCCAAGATTTGAGGGGGTGGAACATTCAGTACTTC.

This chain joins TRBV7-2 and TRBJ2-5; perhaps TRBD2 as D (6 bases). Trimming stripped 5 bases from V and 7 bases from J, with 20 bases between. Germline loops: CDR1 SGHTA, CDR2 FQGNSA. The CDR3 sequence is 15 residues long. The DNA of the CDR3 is TGTGCCAGCAGCACAAGAGGTGGCAGGGAGGTGACCCAGTACTTC. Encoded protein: CASSTRGGREVTQYF.

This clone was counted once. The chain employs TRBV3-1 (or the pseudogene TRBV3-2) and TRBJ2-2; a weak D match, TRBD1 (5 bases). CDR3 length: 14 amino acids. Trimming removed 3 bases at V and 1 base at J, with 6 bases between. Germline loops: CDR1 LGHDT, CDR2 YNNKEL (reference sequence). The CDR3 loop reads CASSHRGNTGELFF. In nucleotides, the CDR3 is TGTGCCAGCAGCCATAGGGGGAACACCGGGGAGCTGTTTTTT.

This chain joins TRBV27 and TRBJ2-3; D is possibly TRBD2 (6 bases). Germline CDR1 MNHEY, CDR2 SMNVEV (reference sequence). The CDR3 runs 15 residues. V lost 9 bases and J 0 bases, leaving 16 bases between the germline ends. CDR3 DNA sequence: TGTGCCAGAGGCGGGGCGAGCGGGAGCACAGATACGCAGTATTTT. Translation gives CARGGASGSTDTQYF.

CDR3 residues: CASSQGQGLGQPQHF. The CDR3 DNA reads as TGCGCCAGCAGCCAAGGACAGGGGTTAGGTCAGCCCCAGCATTTT. The V and J genes are TRBV4-1 and TRBJ1-5; TRBD1 matches at 8 bases. The CDR3 runs 15 residues. V shed 1 base, J shed 6 bases, and the junction held 5 bases outside the gene matches. The germline V gene encodes CDR1 MGHRA and CDR2 YSYEKL.

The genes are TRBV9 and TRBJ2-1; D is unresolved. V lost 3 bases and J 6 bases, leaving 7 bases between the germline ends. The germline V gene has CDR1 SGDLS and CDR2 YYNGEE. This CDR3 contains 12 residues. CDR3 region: CASSGSINEQFF. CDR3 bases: TGTGCCAGCAGCGGGTCTATCAATGAGCAGTTCTTC.

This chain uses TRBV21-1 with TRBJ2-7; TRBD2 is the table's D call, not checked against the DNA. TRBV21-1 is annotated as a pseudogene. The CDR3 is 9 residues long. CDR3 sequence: CASSKGICF. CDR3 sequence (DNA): TGTGCCAGCAGCAAAGGTATCTGCTTC.